This T cell receptor (beta chain) comes out of a study of T cells in Graves' hyperthyroidism and ophthalmopathy. This clonotype was found many times. Germline V gives CDR1 LNHNV, CDR2 YYDKDF (reference sequence). CDR3 length equals 15 residues. Trimming took 4 bases from V and 3 from J; bases not matched to a gene: 6. The CDR3 regions of TCR beta were amplified from RNA transcripts. First-round RT-PCR with HTBI primers amplified the TCR CDR3 region. TCRdb itself ran the multiplex PCR reads through MiXCR, one entry per CDR3 protein. The repertoire holds a few hundred thousand distinct CDR3 sequences, 35% to 55% seen once, with just under 8.5% in the top ten.

This sequence originates from a woman aged 18-29 years with Graves' hyperthyroidism. This rearrangement joins TRBV15 to TRBJ2-7; 10 positions match TRBD2. The sequencing input was peripheral blood or thyroid tissue (not recorded which). CDR3 DNA sequence: TGTGCCACCAGCAAGGAGCGGGAGGGCCACTACGAGCAGTACTTC. Encoded protein: CATSKEREGHYEQYF. Complete variable domain (other parts from reference TRBV15 and TRBJ2-7): DAMVIQNPRYQVTQFGKPVTLSCSQTLNHNVMYWYQQKSSQAPKLLFHYYDKDFNNEADTPDNFQSRRPNTSFCFLDIRSPGLGDTAMYLCATSKEREGHYEQYFGPGTRLTVT.